This TCR beta chain was recorded in a study of early T cells in non-severe SARS-CoV-2 infection. This clonotype was counted at least ten times. Attachment of unique molecular identifiers to individual cDNA molecules was performed. TCRdb fed the 5' RACE reads into MiXCR, producing one record per CDR3 protein. The sample contains tens of thousands of distinct CDR3 sequences, less than 5% of which appear only once. This CDR3 has 14 residues. Trimming shortened V by 5 bases and J by 1 base, and 11 bases separated the two germline ends. Per the germline V gene, CDR1 is SGHAT and CDR2 is FQDESV (reference sequence).

Source material: whole blood. J is TRBJ2-5 and V is TRBV11-1, with no clear D. This sequence originates from an adult who was a healthcare worker with PCR-confirmed SARS-CoV-2 infection or an uninfected control (not recorded which). Written as DNA, the CDR3 is TGTGCCAGCAGCCCGCAACAGCCCCAAGAGACCCAGTACTTC. As protein: CASSPQQPQETQYF.